These 15 T cell receptor beta chains were sequenced from one sample in a study of CD4+ T cells in melanoma. This table comes from immunoSEQ multiplex PCR, and its TCRdb copy is limited to in-frame clones, with some not included. Of about 50,000 clones in the sample, 85% to 90% are singletons; the top ten hold 12%. The sample comprised peripheral blood. These TCRs come from a human donor with melanoma.

The rearrangement links TRBV27 to TRBJ2-5, with TRBD2 matching 11 bases. With 6 bases clipped from V and 3 bases from J, the junction kept 6 bases outside the gene matches. Germline lookup yields CDR1 MNHEY and CDR2 SMNVEV (reference sequence). The CDR3 runs 15 residues. In nucleotides, the CDR3 is TGTGCCAGCAGACTGAGACTAGCGGGGAAAGAGACCCAGTACTTC. Amino acid sequence: CASRLRLAGKETQYF.

The rearrangement joins TRBV11-3 to TRBJ2-3; no reliable D call. The germline gives CDR1 SGHNT, CDR2 YENEEA. CDR3 length: 12 residues. V was cut by 1 base and J by 3 bases, with 2 bases left in between. The CDR3 coding sequence is TGTGCCAGCAGCTTAGGGACAGATACGCAGTATTTT. It codes for CASSLGTDTQYF.

The count of this clone is one. The rearrangement uses TRBV7-2 and TRBJ1-1; D may be TRBD1 (5 bases). V lost 3 bases and J lost 1, with 9 bases in between. Germline loops: CDR1 SGHTA, CDR2 FQGNSA. This CDR3 spans 14 amino acids. CDR3 in DNA: TGTGCCAGCAGCTTGTTTACAGGGAACACTGAAGCTTTCTTT. It codes for CASSLFTGNTEAFF.

This chain links TRBV28 with TRBJ2-7; the D gene is possibly TRBD2 (6 bases). The CDR3 is 16 residues long. From germline, CDR1 is MDHEN and CDR2 SYDVKM. V was clipped by 3 bases and J by 0 bases, with 15 bases between them. The CDR3 region is CASSLRPGDYSYEQYF. DNA for the CDR3: TGTGCCAGCAGTTTGAGGCCGGGGGATTACTCCTACGAGCAGTACTTC.

The chain recombines TRBV7-2 with TRBJ2-5; possibly TRBD2 for D (5 bases). This CDR3 comprises 14 residues. Germline CDR1 and CDR2: SGHTA and FQGNSA. V was pared by 5 bases and J by 4 bases, with 14 bases between. The CDR3 loop reads CASSPSPAGETQYF. The DNA for the CDR3 is TGTGCCAGCAGCCCCAGCCCCGCGGGAGAGACCCAGTACTTC. The full variable domain, rest sourced from reference TRBV7-2 and TRBJ2-5, is GAGVSQSPSNKVTEKGKDVELRCDPISGHTALYWYRQSLGQGLEFLIYFQGNSAPDKSGLPSDRFSAERTGGSVSTLTIQRTQQEDSAVYLCASSPSPAGETQYFGPGTRLLVL.

The chain recombines TRBV6-4 with TRBJ2-1; weak D call: TRBD2 (6 bases). Trimming left V 4 bases short and J 9 bases short, with 13 bases between. Germline assignment: CDR1 MRHNA and CDR2 SNTAGT. The length of the CDR3 is 13 residues. The CDR3, as DNA: TGTGCCAGCAGTGGCCTTACTAGCACTGAGCAGTTCTTC. Protein product: CASSGLTSTEQFF.

The chain combines TRBV6-4 with TRBJ2-2, with D possibly matching TRBD1 (6 bases). Germline assignment: CDR1 MRHNA and CDR2 SNTAGT. The CDR3 is 14 amino acids. Trimming pared 5 bases from V and 2 bases from J, leaving 9 bases between. CDR3 residues: CASSRRGNTGELFF. In DNA form, the CDR3 reads TGTGCCAGCAGTCGCAGGGGAAACACCGGGGAGCTGTTTTTT.

This chain links TRBV5-4 with TRBJ2-7; 7 bases are a match to TRBD2. J gave up 1 base and V 5 bases, and 9 bases lay outside the gene matches. Germline loops: CDR1 SGHNT, CDR2 YYREEE (reference sequence). This CDR3 has 15 residues. The CDR3 is CASRPQLGGSYEQYF. The CDR3 DNA sequence: TGTGCCAGCAGGCCCCAGCTGGGGGGGTCCTACGAGCAGTACTTC. The entire variable domain, with the rest obtained from reference TRBV5-4 and TRBJ2-7, is as follows: ETGVTQSPTHLIKTRGQQVTLRCSSQSGHNTVSWYQQALGQGPQFIFQYYREEENGRGNFPPRFSGLQFPNYSSELNVNALELDDSALYLCASRPQLGGSYEQYFGPGTRLTVT.

This chain connects TRBV28 to TRBJ2-4; TRBD2 agrees at 11 bases. Germline V CDR1 and CDR2: MDHEN, SYDVKM. The CDR3 is made up of 17 amino acids. Germline trimming cut 2 bases from V and 2 bases from J; bases unmatched to any gene: 5. The CDR3 reads CASSLPLAGGTKNIQYF. CDR3 in DNA: TGTGCCAGCAGTTTACCCTTAGCGGGGGGGACCAAAAACATTCAGTACTTC.

This sequence joins TRBV28 and TRBJ2-7, with a weak D call TRBD1 (5 bases). Germline V lookup: CDR1 MDHEN, CDR2 SYDVKM. V gave up 6 bases and J gave up 4 bases, with 13 bases separating them. This CDR3 is 13 amino acids long. The CDR3 DNA reads TGTGCCAGCAGGGACGTGAACAGGTACGAGCAGTACTTC. Amino acid sequence: CASRDVNRYEQYF.

The chain links TRBV29-1 to TRBJ2-2; 8 bases line up with TRBD1. V dropped 7 bases and J dropped 4; count of bases not matched to a gene: 5. Germline CDR1 SQVTM, CDR2 ANQGSEA. The CDR3 runs 13 residues. CDR3 sequence: CSARGQGTGELFF. The CDR3 DNA follows: TGCAGCGCCAGGGGGCAAGGCACCGGGGAGCTGTTTTTT.

The CDR3 protein is CASSSAREGYTF. The DNA for the CDR3 is TGTGCCAGCAGCAGCGCAAGAGAGGGCTACACCTTC. The chain has TRBV28 and TRBJ1-2; D gene unclear. The ends were cut back, 6 bases at V and 8 bases at J, with 13 bases in the middle. Germline values: CDR1 MDHEN, CDR2 SYDVKM. This CDR3 is 12 amino acids long.

This chain links TRBV4-2 with TRBJ1-2; no clear D. Germline loops: CDR1 LGHNA, CDR2 YNFKEQ. The ends were cut back, 2 bases at V and 0 bases at J, with 4 bases in the middle. The CDR3 spans 13 residues. The CDR3 DNA is TGTGCCAGCAGCCAAATTTCTAACTATGGCTACACCTTC. This encodes CASSQISNYGYTF.

This rearrangement joins TRBV29-1 to TRBJ2-7; no firm D call. The CDR3 extends over 12 amino acids. V lost 1 base, J lost 4 bases, and 8 bases lay in between. Germline CDR1 reads SQVTM; CDR2 reads ANQGSEA. The chain's CDR3 is CSVEGTDYEQYF. CDR3 sequence (DNA): TGCAGCGTTGAAGGGACGGATTACGAGCAGTACTTC.

The V call is TRBV5-1, the J call TRBJ2-4; unclear D gene. Trimming pared 0 bases from V and 0 bases from J, leaving 10 bases between. Germline assignment: CDR1 SGHRS and CDR2 YFSETQ. The CDR3 is 16 amino acids. CDR3 nucleotide sequence: TGCGCCAGCAGCTTGGACCCCACTCTAGCCAAAAACATTCAGTACTTC. Amino acids: CASSLDPTLAKNIQYF.